A single sample is the source of the 29 T cell receptor beta chains below, sequenced in a study of cytomegalovirus exposure and HLA in healthy donors. The PCR ran on 60 Vbeta and 13 Jbeta primers. This table comes from immunoSEQ multiplex PCR, and its TCRdb copy is limited to in-frame clones, with some not included. The table shows roughly 200,000 clones, with 9.5% occurring only once. The sequencing input was PBMCs. The source is a woman aged 30 to 39 in good health and CMV-seropositive.

V and J are TRBV19 and TRBJ2-1; 8 nucleotides line up with TRBD2. The CDR3 runs to 15 residues. Trimming removed 2 bases from V and 8 bases from J; junction bases left unmatched: 8. Germline CDR1 and CDR2: LNHDA and SQIVND (reference sequence). The chain's CDR3 is CASSISGGLTDEQFF. CDR3 in DNA: TGTGCCAGTAGTATATCGGGGGGGCTAACCGATGAGCAGTTCTTC.

The table lists this clone with a few counts. V and J are TRBV25-1 and TRBJ2-5, with 11 bases identical to TRBD2. CDR3 length: 16 residues. Germline lookup yields CDR1 MGHDK and CDR2 SYGVNS. J lost 5 bases, V lost 3 bases, and 8 bases had no gene match. CDR3 residues: CASSDIAGGPSETQYF. The CDR3 coding sequence is TGTGCCAGCAGTGATATAGCGGGAGGGCCCTCCGAGACCCAGTACTTC.

This rearrangement joins TRBV5-6 to TRBJ2-5; D perhaps matches TRBD2 (7 bases). CDR3 size: 14 residues. The V and J ends lost 4 bases and 5 bases respectively, with 15 bases between them. Per germline, CDR1 SGHDT and CDR2 YYEEEE. CDR3 amino acids: CASSPSGGAETQYF. In DNA form, the CDR3 reads TGTGCCAGCAGCCCGTCGGGGGGCGCCGAGACCCAGTACTTC.

This clone was seen more than once but under ten times. The rearrangement uses TRBV13 and TRBJ2-5; no clear D gene. The J call may be in error: the DNA end matches TRBJ2-7 better. Germline V gene lookup returns CDR1 PRHDT and CDR2 FYEKMQ (reference sequence). This CDR3 is 15 amino acids long. CDR3 sequence reads: CASSSRRPLGDEQYF. In DNA form, the CDR3 reads TGTGCCAGCAGCTCCCGACGCCCCCTAGGAGACGAGCAGTACTTC.

The table lists this clone with a few counts. The CDR3 bases are TGCGCCAGCAGCCAAGATCGAACTGTTGTCTATGGCTACACCTTC. It specifies CASSQDRTVVYGYTF. The rearrangement links TRBV4-1 to TRBJ1-2; D is ambiguous. Germline CDR1 MGHRA, CDR2 YSYEKL. This CDR3 contains 15 residues. The V and J ends lost 0 bases and 4 bases respectively, with 12 bases between them.

The chain couples TRBV2 to TRBJ2-3, with 13 bases that match TRBD2. Germline trimming cut 7 bases from V and 1 base from J; bases unmatched to any gene: 5. CDR1 SNHLY and CDR2 FYNNEI come from the germline V gene. This CDR3 comprises 16 residues. CDR3 region: CASKLAGGLGTDTQYF. CDR3 sequence (DNA): TGTGCCAGCAAACTAGCGGGAGGGCTGGGCACAGATACGCAGTATTTT.

Here the CDR3 DNA reads TGTGCCAGCAGCTTATTTCTCGTCTACGAGCAGTACTTC. Amino acid sequence: CASSLFLVYEQYF. The V and J genes are TRBV11-2 and TRBJ2-7; D not resolved. Germline V lookup: CDR1 SGHAT, CDR2 FQNNGV. This CDR3 spans 13 amino acids. Trimming left V 2 bases short and J 3 bases short, with 8 bases between.

This clone was detected a few times. The chain joins TRBV29-1 to TRBJ2-2; D is possibly TRBD1 (6 bases). The CDR3 runs to 14 residues. Germline V gene sequence: CDR1 SQVTM, CDR2 ANQGSEA. V lost 5 bases and J 0 bases, leaving 10 bases between the germline ends. DNA of the CDR3: TGCAGCGTTACCCGGACAGCGAACACCGGGGAGCTGTTTTTT. Amino acid sequence: CSVTRTANTGELFF.

This clone was observed a handful of times. This chain connects TRBV5-1 to TRBJ1-1, with TRBD1 matching over 7 bases. Trimming took 7 bases from V and 4 from J; bases not matched to a gene: 10. This CDR3 has 14 residues. CDR1 is SGHRS, CDR2 YFSETQ, per germline. CDR3 nucleotide sequence: TGCGCCAGCTGTGAGGACAGGCCTAGCACTGAAGCTTTCTTT. This codes for CASCEDRPSTEAFF.

A note on this clone: Just one base apart from a much larger clone, this may be a read error. Different DNA sequences within this sample yield the same CDR3. The chain recombines TRBV6-5 with TRBJ2-6; maybe TRBD1 (5 bases). CDR1 and CDR2 (germline): MNHEY, SVGAGI. The CDR3 is 15 residues long. This chain's CDR3 is CASRPDFSGANVLTF. DNA of the CDR3: TGTGCCAGCAGGCCCGACTTCTCTGGGGCCAACGTCCTGACCTTC.

This clone has a handful of counts. The rearrangement links TRBV5-6 to TRBJ2-3; D ambiguous. The CDR3 totals 16 residues. Germline CDR1 is SGHDT and CDR2 is YYEEEE. V lost 2 bases, J lost 0 bases, and 13 bases lay in between. The DNA for the CDR3 is TGTGCCAGCAGCTTAGGATGGCGGATTAGCACAGATACGCAGTATTTT. It translates to CASSLGWRISTDTQYF.

This clone was seen a handful of times. V usage is TRBV7-8 and J usage is TRBJ2-1; D gene uncertain. The CDR3 length is 12 residues. Trimming shortened V by 5 bases and J by 4 bases, and 6 bases separated the two germline ends. Germline-derived CDR1 and CDR2 are SGHVS and FQNEAQ. CDR3 sequence (DNA): TGTGCCAGCAGCCCGTTGTACAATGAGCAGTTCTTC. It codes for CASSPLYNEQFF. Supplemented by reference TRBV7-8 and TRBJ2-1, the full variable domain reads GAGVSQSPRYKVAKRGQDVALRCDPISGHVSLFWYQQALGQGPEFLTYFQNEAQLDKSGLPSDRFFAERPEGSVSTLKIQRTQQEDSAVYLCASSPLYNEQFFGPGTRLTVL.

This clone was found many times. J is TRBJ2-1 and V is TRBV4-1, with a tentative D call TRBD1 (6 bases). This CDR3 has 13 residues. CDR1 is MGHRA, CDR2 YSYEKL, per germline. V gave up 0 bases and J gave up 9 bases, with 9 bases separating them. The CDR3 here is CASSQDRQVEQFF. CDR3 coding DNA: TGCGCCAGCAGCCAAGACCGACAGGTTGAGCAGTTCTTC.

There are a few counts of this clone. The chain couples TRBV30 to TRBJ1-2; 7 nucleotides match TRBD1. Unmatched junction bases numbered 7, after V lost 3 bases and J lost 3 bases. Germline V CDR1 and CDR2: GTSNPN, SVGIG (reference sequence). This CDR3 has 14 residues. The CDR3 DNA reads as TGTGCCTGGAGGGCCGAGGGGGCGGACTATGGCTACACCTTC. Its translation: CAWRAEGADYGYTF.

This clone occurred a few times. The chain recombines TRBV4-2 with TRBJ2-3; TRBD2 matches 10 bases. After removal of 1 base from V and 6 bases from J, the junction contained 7 bases not matched to a gene. The CDR3 extends over 16 amino acids. Germline V gives CDR1 LGHNA, CDR2 YNFKEQ. In nucleotides, the CDR3 is TGTGCCAGCAGCCAAGGTACAGCGGGAGGGGCGGATACGCAGTATTTT. Translating it yields CASSQGTAGGADTQYF.

This chain connects TRBV7-6 to TRBJ2-5, with TRBD2 matching over 9 bases. The ends lost 1 base at V and 1 base at J; junction bases unmatched: 4. Germline CDR1 SGHVS, CDR2 FNYEAQ. The CDR3 is made up of 16 amino acids. CDR3 residues: CASSLGGSGSQETQYF. The CDR3 bases are TGTGCCAGCAGCTTAGGGGGTAGCGGGAGCCAAGAGACCCAGTACTTC.

The gene calls are TRBV6-5 and TRBJ2-1; the D gene is possibly TRBD1 (5 bases). Germline lookup yields CDR1 MNHEY and CDR2 SVGAGI. The germline V and J ends were trimmed by 0 bases and 7 bases, with 16 bases remaining between them. There are 16 residues in the CDR3. The CDR3 DNA reads TGTGCCAGCAGTTACTCGAACAGGCTTGTCACTAATGAGCAGTTCTTC. Translating gives CASSYSNRLVTNEQFF.

This chain links TRBV7-9 with TRBJ2-7; D remains ambiguous. Per germline, CDR1 SEHNR and CDR2 FQNEAQ (reference sequence). With 1 base removed from V and 2 bases from J, the gap between germline ends came to 9 bases. The CDR3 is 14 residues long. The CDR3 DNA sequence: TGTGCCAGCAGCTTAGTGGGCTCGGCCTACGAGCAGTACTTC. This gives the protein CASSLVGSAYEQYF.

This sequence joins TRBV2 and TRBJ2-2; D gene unclear. With 8 bases removed from V and 0 bases from J, the gap between germline ends came to 4 bases. This CDR3 comprises 12 residues. Per the germline V gene, CDR1 is SNHLY and CDR2 is FYNNEI. The CDR3 DNA reads as TGTGCCAGCTCTCCGAACACCGGGGAGCTGTTTTTT. Residues: CASSPNTGELFF.

This clone has only a few counts. The chain uses TRBV11-2 and TRBJ1-1; a possible D gene is TRBD1 (5 bases). V lost 0 bases, J lost 3 bases, and 14 bases lay in between. The CDR3 has 16 amino acids. Germline V gene data show CDR1 as SGHAT and CDR2 as FQNNGV. CDR3 residues: CASSLDRSGVYTEAFF. CDR3 in DNA: TGTGCCAGCAGCTTAGATCGGTCGGGGGTTTACACTGAAGCTTTCTTT.

The chain has TRBV4-1 and TRBJ1-2; tentative D call: TRBD1 (6 bases). The CDR3 is 16 amino acids. Looked up from germline, CDR1 is MGHRA and CDR2 is YSYEKL. V was pared by 2 bases and J by 3 bases, with 16 bases between. CDR3 residues: CASSQSHRDEYYGYTF. CDR3 nucleotides: TGCGCCAGCAGCCAATCCCACAGGGATGAGTACTATGGCTACACCTTC.

The rearrangement joins TRBV29-1 to TRBJ2-2, with D possibly matching TRBD2 (7 bases). The CDR3 runs to 12 residues. Germline CDR1 is SQVTM and CDR2 is ANQGSEA. V was shortened by 5 bases and J by 7 bases, with 11 bases between the two germline ends. In DNA form, the CDR3 reads TGCAGCGTTTCAAGGGGGGGCGGGGAGCTGTTTTTT. Protein sequence: CSVSRGGGELFF.

There are a few counts of this clone. The CDR3 region has the DNA TGTGCCAGCAGGGGTCTGGACTTTCCCACCGGGGAGCTGTTTTTT. Protein: CASRGLDFPTGELFF. This rearrangement joins TRBV6-5 to TRBJ2-2; D is perhaps TRBD2 (5 bases). Per germline, CDR1 MNHEY and CDR2 SVGAGI. The CDR3 consists of 15 residues. Trimming left V 6 bases short and J 4 bases short, with 15 bases between.

The CDR3, as DNA: TGTGCCAGCAGCCAAGCTAGCGGGAGGGCGAACAATGAGCAGTTCTTC. It translates to CASSQASGRANNEQFF. The V and J genes are TRBV4-2 and TRBJ2-1; 12 nucleotides line up with TRBD2. The CDR3 runs 16 residues. Germline V CDR1 and CDR2: LGHNA, YNFKEQ. The V and J ends lost 1 base and 5 bases, in that order; junction bases with no gene match: 3.

The V gene is TRBV6-1, the J gene TRBJ2-7, with 8 bases fitting TRBD1. This CDR3 region has 14 residues. The ends lost 8 bases at V and 3 bases at J; junction bases unmatched: 9. CDR1 and CDR2 (germline): MNHNS, SASEGT. This chain's CDR3 is CASLWTGRLYEQYF. The CDR3 nucleotides read TGTGCCAGCCTTTGGACAGGGCGACTCTACGAGCAGTACTTC.

The J gene is TRBJ2-1, the V gene TRBV2; no firm D call. The CDR3 spans 13 residues. V was cut by 2 bases and J by 4 bases, with 6 bases left in between. In germline, CDR1 is SNHLY, CDR2 FYNNEI. The CDR3 loop is CASSEREYNEQFF. As DNA, the CDR3 is TGTGCCAGCAGTGAACGAGAATACAATGAGCAGTTCTTC.

A few counts support this clone. The chain recombines TRBV19 with TRBJ2-7; D possibly corresponds to TRBD1 (6 bases). V shed 8 bases and J shed 2 bases, with 13 bases lying between them. CDR1 is LNHDA, CDR2 SQIVND, per germline (reference sequence). This CDR3 comprises 13 residues. The CDR3 DNA follows: TGTGCCAGTTCGCCGGGACACGCCTACGAGCAGTACTTC. Translation gives CASSPGHAYEQYF. Combining the CDR3 with reference TRBV19 and TRBJ2-7 gives the whole variable domain DGGITQSPKYLFRKEGQNVTLSCEQNLNHDAMYWYRQDPGQGLRLIYYSQIVNDFQKGDIAEGYSVSREKKESFPLTVTSAQKNPTAFYLCASSPGHAYEQYFGPGTRLTVT.

The gene calls are TRBV11-2 and TRBJ2-7; D is unclear. CDR1 is SGHAT and CDR2 is FQNNGV in the germline V gene. The CDR3 runs to 12 residues. V lost 4 bases and J 2 bases, leaving 6 bases between the germline ends. CDR3 amino acids: CASSSSPYEQYF. In DNA, the CDR3 is TGTGCCAGCAGCTCAAGCCCCTACGAGCAGTACTTC. Looking up the rest from reference TRBV11-2 and TRBJ2-7 gives the full variable domain: EAGVAQSPRYKIIEKRQSVAFWCNPISGHATLYWYQQILGQGPKLLIQFQNNGVVDDSQLPKDRFSAERLKGVDSTLKIQPAKLEDSAVYLCASSSSPYEQYFGPGTRLTVT.

This clone was picked up a small number of times. The chain carries TRBV5-6 and TRBJ1-5, with D perhaps TRBD1 (5 bases). Per the germline V gene, CDR1 is SGHDT and CDR2 is YYEEEE. The CDR3 is 15 amino acids. With 2 bases removed from V and 8 bases from J, the gap between germline ends came to 17 bases. The CDR3 is CASSFGAGMGKPQHF. The CDR3 DNA is TGTGCCAGCAGCTTTGGGGCAGGGATGGGCAAGCCCCAGCATTTT.